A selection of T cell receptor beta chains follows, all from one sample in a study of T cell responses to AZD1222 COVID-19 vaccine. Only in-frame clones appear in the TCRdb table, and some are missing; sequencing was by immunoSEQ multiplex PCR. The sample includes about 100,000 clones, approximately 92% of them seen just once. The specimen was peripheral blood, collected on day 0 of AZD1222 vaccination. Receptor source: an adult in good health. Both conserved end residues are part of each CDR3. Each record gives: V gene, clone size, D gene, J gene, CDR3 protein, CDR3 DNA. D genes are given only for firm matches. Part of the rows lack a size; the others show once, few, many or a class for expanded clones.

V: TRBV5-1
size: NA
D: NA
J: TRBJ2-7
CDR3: CASSFTGSYEQYF
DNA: TGCGCCAGCAGCTTTACAGGGTCCTACGAGCAGTACTTC

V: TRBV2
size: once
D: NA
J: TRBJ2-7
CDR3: CASTPRQVLSYEQYF
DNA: TGTGCCAGCACCCCCCGACAGGTTCTCTCCTACGAGCAGTACTTC

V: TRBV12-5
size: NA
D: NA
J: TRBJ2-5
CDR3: CASGLVRETQYF
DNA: TGTGCTAGTGGTTTGGTACGAGAGACCCAGTACTTC

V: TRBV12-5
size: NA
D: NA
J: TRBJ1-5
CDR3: CASGWEDPGNQPQHF
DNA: TGTGCTAGTGGATGGGAGGATCCGGGCAATCAGCCCCAGCATTTT

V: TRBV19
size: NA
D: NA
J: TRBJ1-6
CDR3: CASSLTPLGTVTISPLHF
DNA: TGTGCCAGTAGTCTCACGCCACTGGGGACTGTAACCATCTCACCCCTCCACTTT

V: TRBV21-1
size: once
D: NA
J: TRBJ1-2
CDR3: CASSKKERGANYGYTF
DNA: TGTGCCAGCAGCAAAAAAGAAAGGGGCGCTAACTATGGCTACACCTTC

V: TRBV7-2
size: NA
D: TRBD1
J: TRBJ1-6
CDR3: CASSYGQGTSPLHF
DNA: TGTGCCAGCAGTTACGGACAGGGGACTTCACCCCTCCACTTT

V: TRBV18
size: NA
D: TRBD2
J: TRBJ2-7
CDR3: CASSLSGRPDEQYF
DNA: TGTGCCAGCTCGCTTAGCGGGAGGCCCGACGAGCAGTACTTC

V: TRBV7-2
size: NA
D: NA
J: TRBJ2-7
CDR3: CASSLAGGGSSYEQYF
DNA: TGTGCCAGCAGCTTAGCCGGAGGTGGGAGCTCCTACGAGCAGTACTTC

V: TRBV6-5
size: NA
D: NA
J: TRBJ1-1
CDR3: CASSYRAMNTEAFF
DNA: TGTGCCAGCAGTTACAGGGCCATGAACACTGAAGCTTTCTTT

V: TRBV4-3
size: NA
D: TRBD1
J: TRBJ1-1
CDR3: CASSPRGPDEAFF
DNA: TGCGCCAGCAGCCCCAGGGGGCCGGATGAAGCTTTCTTT

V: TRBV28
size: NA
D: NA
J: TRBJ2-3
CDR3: CASSLLGALDTQYF
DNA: TGTGCCAGCAGTTTACTTGGGGCCCTAGATACGCAGTATTTT

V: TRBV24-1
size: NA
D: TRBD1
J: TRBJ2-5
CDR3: CATSDWDSQETQYF
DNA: TGTGCCACCAGTGACTGGGACAGCCAAGAGACCCAGTACTTC

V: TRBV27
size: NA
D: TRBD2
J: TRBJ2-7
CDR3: CASSLSIASGSRSYEQYF
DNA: TGTGCCAGCAGTTTATCGATCGCTAGCGGGAGTCGATCCTACGAGCAGTACTTC

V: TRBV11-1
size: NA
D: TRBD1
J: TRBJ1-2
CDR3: CASRGTGANYGYTF
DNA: TGTGCCAGCAGGGGGACAGGGGCTAACTATGGCTACACCTTC

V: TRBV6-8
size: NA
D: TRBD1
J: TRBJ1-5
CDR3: CASSRRGLWSNQPQHF
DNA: TGTGCCAGCAGCCGCAGGGGGCTTTGGAGCAATCAGCCCCAGCATTTT

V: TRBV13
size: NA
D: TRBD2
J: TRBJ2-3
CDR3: CASSRGLAGTDTQYF
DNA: TGTGCCAGCAGCAGGGGACTAGCGGGCACAGATACGCAGTATTTT

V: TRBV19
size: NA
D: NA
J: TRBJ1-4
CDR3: CASSIPGRDEKLFF
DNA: TGTGCCAGTAGTATCCCAGGGAGGGATGAAAAACTGTTTTTT

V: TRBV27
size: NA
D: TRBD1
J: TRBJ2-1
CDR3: CASSPETGGTNEQFF
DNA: TGTGCCAGCAGTCCGGAGACAGGGGGGACGAATGAGCAGTTCTTC

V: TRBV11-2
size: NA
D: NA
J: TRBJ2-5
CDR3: CASTYGGEEGETQYF
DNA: TGTGCCAGCACCTATGGAGGGGAGGAGGGGGAGACCCAGTACTTC

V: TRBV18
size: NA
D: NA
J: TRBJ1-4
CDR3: CASSPRLVGPDNEKLFF
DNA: TGTGCCAGCTCACCACGCTTAGTAGGACCGGATAATGAAAAACTGTTTTTT

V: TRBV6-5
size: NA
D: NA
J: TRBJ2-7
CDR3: CASSRARDTYEQYF
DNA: TGTGCCAGCAGCCGAGCACGGGACACCTACGAGCAGTACTTC

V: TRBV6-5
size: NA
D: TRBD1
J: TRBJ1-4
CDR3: CASRVITGAGEKLFF
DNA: TGTGCCAGCAGAGTAATAACAGGGGCAGGGGAAAAACTGTTTTTT

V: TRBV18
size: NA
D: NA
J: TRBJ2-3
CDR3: CASTGTFTDTQYF
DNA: TGTGCCAGCACCGGAACCTTCACAGATACGCAGTATTTT

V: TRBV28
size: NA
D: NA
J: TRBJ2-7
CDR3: CASSPGSARTYEQYF
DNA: TGTGCCAGCAGTCCGGGGTCAGCACGAACCTACGAGCAGTACTTC

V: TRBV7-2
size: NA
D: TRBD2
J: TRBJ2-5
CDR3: CASSFLGGRAETQYF
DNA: TGTGCCAGCAGCTTCCTTGGCGGGAGGGCCGAGACCCAGTACTTC

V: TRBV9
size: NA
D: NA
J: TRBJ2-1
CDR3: CASSVGQRGHNEQFF
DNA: TGTGCCAGCAGCGTAGGACAAAGGGGCCACAATGAGCAGTTCTTC

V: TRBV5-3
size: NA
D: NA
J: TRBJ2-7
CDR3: CARSSDMRHSYEQYF
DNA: TGTGCCAGAAGCTCCGACATGAGGCATAGCTACGAGCAGTACTTC

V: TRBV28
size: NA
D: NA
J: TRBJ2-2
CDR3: CASSLLTAGTGELFF
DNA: TGTGCCAGCAGTTTGTTGACAGCGGGCACCGGGGAGCTGTTTTTT